Listed below are T cell receptor beta chains from one sample, sequenced in a study of cytomegalovirus exposure and HLA in healthy donors. Assay used: immunoSEQ multiplex PCR; TCRdb lists only in-frame clones, some missing. The repertoire consists of fewer than 200,000 clones, with roughly four fifths occurring once and the leading ten covering roughly 2%. What was sequenced was PBMCs. Receptors were obtained from a woman aged 25 to 39 in good health and CMV-seronegative. Each CDR3 is given with its conserved first and last residue. D genes are given only for firm matches. Clone size is not always given. Where it is, it says once, few, many or a class for expanded clones.

D gene	V gene	clone size	J gene	CDR3 DNA	CDR3 protein
TRBD2	TRBV5-1	few	TRBJ2-7	TGCGCCAGCAGCTTGGGACTAGCGGGAGGGTCAGCCTACGAGCAGTACTTC	CASSLGLAGGSAYEQYF
TRBD2	TRBV30	NA	TRBJ2-2	TGTGCCTGGAGTAGCCTCGCGGGAGGGCCATACACCGGGGAGCTGTTTTTT	CAWSSLAGGPYTGELFF
NA	TRBV27	NA	TRBJ2-2	TGTGCCAGCAGTTTATTACAGGGTGGGGGCACCGGGGAGCTGTTTTTT	CASSLLQGGGTGELFF
TRBD2	TRBV19	NA	TRBJ2-1	TGTGCCAGTAGTACCGCGGGACTAGCGGACAATGAGCAGTTCTTC	CASSTAGLADNEQFF
NA	TRBV4-3	NA	TRBJ2-7	TGCGCCAGCAGCCAAGATCTCGGGGTTTACGAGCAGTACTTC	CASSQDLGVYEQYF
TRBD1	TRBV5-1	NA	TRBJ1-4	TGCGCCAGCTCGGACAGGGAAACTAATGAAAAACTGTTTTTT	CASSDRETNEKLFF
NA	TRBV25-1	few	TRBJ2-5	TGTGCCAGCAGTGAAACAGGGCGGTTAGAGACCCAGTACTTC	CASSETGRLETQYF
NA	TRBV6-1	few	TRBJ1-2	TGTGCCAGCAGTGAGAGGGACTATGGCTACACCTTC	CASSERDYGYTF
TRBD2	TRBV2	NA	TRBJ2-4	TGTGCCAGCAGTGAAGAAGAGGCTAGCGGGAGCGAAGGAGAGAACATTCAGTACTTC	CASSEEEASGSEGENIQYF
TRBD1	TRBV28	NA	TRBJ2-7	TGTGCCAGCAGTTTATCCGGACAGGGGGCGGACGAGCAGTACTTC	CASSLSGQGADEQYF
TRBD2	TRBV13	NA	TRBJ2-1	TGTGCCAGCAGCTCCGGGACTAGTTCTTACAATGAGCAGTTCTTC	CASSSGTSSYNEQFF
TRBD1	TRBV29-1	NA	TRBJ2-7	TGCAGCGTTGAATTAGGAGACAGGGGAAATTACGAGCAGTACTTC	CSVELGDRGNYEQYF
NA	TRBV19	few	TRBJ1-3	TGTGCCAGTACCAGAGGCGGCTCTGGAAACACCATATATTTT	CASTRGGSGNTIYF
NA	TRBV2	NA	TRBJ2-6	TGTGCCAGCCATAGCTCTGGGGCCAACGTCCTGACTTTC	CASHSSGANVLTF
NA	TRBV4-3	NA	TRBJ1-6	TGCGCCAGCAGCCAAGATTCGACAAGCTCCTATAATTCACCCCTCCACTTT	CASSQDSTSSYNSPLHF
TRBD2	TRBV7-9	NA	TRBJ2-5	TGTGCCAGCAGCTTAGATCGTCCGGGACTAGCGCAAGAGACCCAGTACTTC	CASSLDRPGLAQETQYF
NA	TRBV14	NA	TRBJ2-7	TGTGCCAGCAGCCAATACGGTAGCCGGGTGTGGGAGCAGTACTTC	CASSQYGSRVWEQYF
NA	TRBV7-8	NA	TRBJ1-3	TGTGCCAGCAGCTTACAGGGAAACACCATATATTTT	CASSLQGNTIYF